The present T cell receptor beta chain was sequenced within a study of cytomegalovirus exposure and HLA in healthy donors (dated by TCRdb to about 2017). At the level of the whole study: An earlier analysis of more than 550 of the donors reported 276 Gb of sequence data and some 110 million unique TCR beta sequences obtained from approximately 180 million T cells. An early release that covered roughly 600 HLA-typed donors contained 300 to 350 gigabases of sequencing data and 80 million or so unique TCR sequences. Of the 300 to 500 genotyped donors, 81% were placed in the genetic ancestry cluster associated with self-reported Caucasian donors. The study aimed to test whether signatures of past pathogen exposure could be identified by cataloging public T cell receptors. Using immunosequencing, the study profiled T cell repertoires from about 610 subjects and related those repertoires to cytomegalovirus serostatus. A separate validation cohort of about 110 different subjects was used in addition to the approximately 700-subject first cohort. To predict cytomegalovirus infection status, the study brought together high-throughput TCR immunosequencing, statistical association of individual TCRs with disease status, and machine learning. A later analysis re-analyzed previously published TCR beta repertoires from roughly 630 donors and added high-resolution HLA genotyping to study TCR occurrence patterns. In the later analysis, no new phenotypic data were used to find candidate immune exposures; instead, reliance was placed on TCR beta sequences and their occurrence across donors. An earlier analysis of around 540 of the donors applied high-throughput TCR beta sequencing to assess whether each TCR beta V gene segment acted as functional or pseudogenic. Donor age, sex, ethnicity and CMV serostatus were compiled alongside the repertoire data. Genome-wide SNP genotypes for about 65% of the 666 donors were used in a later genetic analysis, which treated that subset as a discovery cohort. All discovery cohort repertoires had been generated using a single sequencing platform. Both class I and class II loci were covered by HLA typing, at four-digit resolution. The number of donors typed differed by locus, with roughly 629-640 for A, B, C, DRB1 and DQB1, around 500 for DQA1, 606 for DPA1, and some 470 for DPB1. Several DR-DQ haplotypes were treated as single units for association and clustering because of strong linkage in the cohort. Among about 390 genotyped donors of the cohort, an average of about 240,000 unique TCR beta nucleotide sequences were sequenced per donor, roughly a sixth of them non-productive. General study outcomes and caveats: The study gave a list of 150 to 200 TCR beta chains associated with cytomegalovirus. At a false discovery rate of 0.05, a later analysis linked about 16,000 TCR beta sequences to specific HLA alleles. Because some donors lacked HLA typing at each locus, the association tests relied only on the typed subset. Sequencing depth was assumed to be roughly uniform across donors in the presence/absence analyses, though that assumption may not hold. The authors suggested that the approach could potentially be extended to other disease states and immunological phenotypes. Several of the top co-occurrence clusters appeared to be linked to parvovirus B19, influenza, CMV and Epstein-Barr virus, according to a later analysis. A few of the identified cytomegalovirus-associated TCR beta chains were confirmed in vitro to be specific for cytomegalovirus antigens. This cohort had only TCR beta chains sequenced, and the lack of alpha or paired-chain data limited which features could be detected. Compared with equally common non-associated chains, HLA-associated TCR beta chains in a later analysis were more clonally expanded and had lower generation probabilities. When HLA alleles, especially DR and DQ, strongly co-occurred, attributing TCR associations to individual alleles was difficult. The only immune exposure information available for the cohort was CMV serostatus. The earlier analysis of around 600 of the donors excluded approximately 15 rarely observed V segments, including chromosome 9 orphons, because counts were too low. While some public TCRs were present in many individuals, most TCR sequences turned up only very rarely across donors. V-gene and J-gene trimming of TCR beta chains was associated with a missense DCLRE1C variant in a later genetic analysis, and the association was replicated in an independent cohort. In both the original and validation cohorts, the classifier was reported to diagnose cytomegalovirus status with high specificity and sensitivity. According to a later genetic analysis, donors in an Asian-associated ancestry cluster had fewer N-insertions in productive TCRs than the roughly 660-donor mean. The sequencing pipeline was judged likely to have produced a cluster of highly shared sequence variants as a technical artifact. A further reported finding was that TCR beta sequences accurately predicted the HLA-A and HLA-B alleles for most subjects in the first cohort. Correlated functional status among segregating V segments might be attributable to linkage disequilibrium, but an unknown experimental factor could not be ruled out. In a later analysis, most CMV-associated TCR beta chains were found to appear HLA-restricted, with HLA associations seemingly driven largely by CMV exposure. A later analysis found that TCR association rates varied across HLA loci, with DRB1 alleles showing the most associated TCRs and HLA-C alleles the fewest. Broadly in line with IMGT annotations, most TCR beta V segments showed up in productive rearrangements about 87% or about 30% of the time in an earlier analysis of 450 to 600 of the donors.

In total, roughly 670 healthy bone marrow donors made up the cohort. At the time of sampling, all cohort members were nominally healthy, though unrecorded immune exposures were likely present. The donor was CMV seronegative and belonged to the group of over 300 seronegative cohort members. A peripheral blood sample was provided by each donor, and peripheral blood mononuclear cells were used for TCR beta sequencing. The Qiagen DNeasy Blood Extraction Kit was used to extract genomic DNA from the blood cell samples. This clone occurred once. There is no known antigen for this receptor. The sample holds no much larger clone one base away, and base qualities are not on file. Library creation used the immunoSEQ multiplex PCR assay. For the multiplex PCR, a mixture combining 60 forward primers for TCR Vbeta segments and 13 reverse primers for TCR Jbeta segments was used. A multiplex PCR assay on genomic DNA amplified the CDR3 region of rearranged TCR beta genes. On the Illumina HiSeq System, the amplified TCR beta libraries were sequenced as 87-base-pair reads. Per the source publication's procedure: In a later analysis, 70 million to 95 million unique TCR beta chains were counted across the roughly 670 repertoires, and approximately 11 million of these chains were shared by at least two donors. Raw reads were error-corrected and collapsed into unique sequences with a nearest-neighbor algorithm that merged closely related sequences to remove PCR and sequencing errors. To assign V, D and J gene segments, CDR3 sequences were aligned to IMGT reference sequences. For a sequence to be retained, a match of at least six nucleotides was required to both a V gene segment and a J gene segment. Rearrangements were called productive when the CDR3 lacked stop codons and stayed in frame with V and J; all others were non-productive. Following IMGT convention, CDR3 was defined as the stretch from the second conserved V-encoded cysteine up to the conserved J-encoded phenylalanine. Sequences without an unambiguous match to a single V gene segment were excluded from the earlier analysis of almost 600 of the donors. In an earlier analysis of about 590 of the donors, a V segment was called functional when productive rearrangements were above 56.7%, and segregating when the standard deviation between donors exceeded 5%. A statistical classification framework was built for diagnosing cytomegalovirus status from the catalog of TCR beta chain sequences. In a later analysis, V and J genes were assigned by comparing TCR nucleotide sequences against IMGT/GENE-DB human TR gene sequences. Using the TCRdist pipeline, a later analysis assigned CDR3 sequences along with most-parsimonious VDJ recombination scenarios. In a later analysis, each TCR beta chain was defined by its CDR3 amino acid sequence together with its V-gene family, and reads without a unique V-gene family were excluded. A later analysis removed 600 or so highly shared, low-generation-probability nucleotide sequences to deal with suspected cross-contamination and a sequencing artifact. A later analysis calculated a clonal expansion index for each public chain from normalized within-repertoire ranks of inferred template counts. A later analysis computed generation probabilities with a VDJ recombination model fitted to out-of-frame rearrangements, and checked the results against IGoR. Hypergeometric tests were used in a later analysis to score TCR-TCR, TCR-HLA and TCR-CMV co-occurrence, with a repertoire-size bias correction applied to the TCR pairs. To estimate false discovery rates, a later analysis permuted the HLA or CMV assignments 20 times. In a later analysis, co-occurring TCRs were grouped with DBSCAN, and TCRdist sequence similarity was added when clustering was performed within HLA-allele-positive subsets. Repertoires with fewer than 30,000 or more than 120,000 public chains were left out of co-occurrence clustering, as were about 5 repertoires with anomalous nucleotide sharing. Held by TCRdb, this immuneACCESS table contains in-frame sequences only and omits some clones. Under half of the omission traces to an unresolved V gene where checked; the cause of the rest is unknown. From that table come the V and J calls and clone size; the DNA was used to work out D and trimming. The sample table records some 150,000 clones; approximately 84% of these occur just once. 2% to 2.5% of the sample is in the top ten clones.

Sequenced input: PBMCs. The TCR was taken from a woman aged 18-29 years in good health and CMV-seronegative.

The CDR3: CASSMPGQGGDGYTF. The DNA is TGTGCCAGCAGCATGCCGGGACAGGGGGGAGATGGCTACACCTTC. The rearrangement combines TRBV7-6 with TRBJ1-2, with 11 central nucleotides matching TRBD1. Trimming leaves V shorter by 5 bases and J shorter by 6 bases, with the junction holding 8 bases beyond the gene matches. The cysteine opens and the phenylalanine closes a CDR3 of 15 amino acids. Only the CDR3 portion is preserved as DNA: 45 bases, with reading frame beginning at the first base. The germline V gene encodes CDR1 SGHVS and CDR2 FNYEAQ.